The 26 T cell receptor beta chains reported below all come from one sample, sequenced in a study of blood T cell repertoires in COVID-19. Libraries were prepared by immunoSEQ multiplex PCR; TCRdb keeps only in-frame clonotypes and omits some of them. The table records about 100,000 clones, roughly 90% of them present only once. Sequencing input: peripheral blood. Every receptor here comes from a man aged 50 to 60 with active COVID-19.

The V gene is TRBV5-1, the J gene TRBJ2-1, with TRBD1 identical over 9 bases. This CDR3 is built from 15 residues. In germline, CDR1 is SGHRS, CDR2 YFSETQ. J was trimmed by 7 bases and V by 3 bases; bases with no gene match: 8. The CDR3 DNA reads TGCGCCAGCAGCTCACCGGGACAGGGAAGGAATGAGCAGTTCTTC. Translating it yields CASSSPGQGRNEQFF.

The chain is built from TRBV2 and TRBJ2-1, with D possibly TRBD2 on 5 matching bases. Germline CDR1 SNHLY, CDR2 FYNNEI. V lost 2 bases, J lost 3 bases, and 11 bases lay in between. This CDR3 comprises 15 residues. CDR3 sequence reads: CASSESRGNYNEQFF. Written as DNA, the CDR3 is TGTGCCAGCAGTGAATCTCGGGGAAACTACAATGAGCAGTTCTTC.

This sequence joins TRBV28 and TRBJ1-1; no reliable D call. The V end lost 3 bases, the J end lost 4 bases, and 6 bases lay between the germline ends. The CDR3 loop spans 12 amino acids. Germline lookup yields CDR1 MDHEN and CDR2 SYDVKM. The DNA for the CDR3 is TGTGCCAGCAGTTTCCCCAGCACTGAAGCTTTCTTT. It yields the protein CASSFPSTEAFF.

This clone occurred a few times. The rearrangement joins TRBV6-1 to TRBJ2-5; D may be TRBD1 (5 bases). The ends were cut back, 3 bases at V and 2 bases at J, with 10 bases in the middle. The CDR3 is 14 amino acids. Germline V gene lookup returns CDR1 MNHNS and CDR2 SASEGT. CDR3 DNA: TGTGCCAGCAGTGAGCAGAAGGGGCAAGAGACCCAGTACTTC. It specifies CASSEQKGQETQYF.

CDR3 sequence: CASSRGTPGGEQYF. CDR3 bases: TGTGCCAGCAGCCGAGGGACTCCGGGGGGCGAGCAGTACTTC. The chain links TRBV27 to TRBJ2-7, with 7 bases lining up with TRBD2. CDR3 length: 14 amino acids. The trim removed 6 bases at V and 6 bases at J, leaving 11 bases unmatched. Germline V gene lookup returns CDR1 MNHEY and CDR2 SMNVEV (reference sequence).

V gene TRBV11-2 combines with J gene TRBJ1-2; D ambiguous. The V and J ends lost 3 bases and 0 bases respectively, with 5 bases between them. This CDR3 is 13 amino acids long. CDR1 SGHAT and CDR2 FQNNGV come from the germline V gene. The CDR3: CASSFLTNYGYTF. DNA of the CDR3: TGTGCCAGCAGCTTTTTAACTAACTATGGCTACACCTTC.

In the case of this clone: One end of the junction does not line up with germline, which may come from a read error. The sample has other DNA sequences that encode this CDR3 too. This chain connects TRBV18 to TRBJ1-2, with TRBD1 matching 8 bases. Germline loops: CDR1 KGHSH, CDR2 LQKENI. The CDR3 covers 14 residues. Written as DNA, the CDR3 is TGTGCCAGCTCACTTTTGCAGGGGGCGGAAGGCTATACCTTC. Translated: CASSLLQGAEGYTF.

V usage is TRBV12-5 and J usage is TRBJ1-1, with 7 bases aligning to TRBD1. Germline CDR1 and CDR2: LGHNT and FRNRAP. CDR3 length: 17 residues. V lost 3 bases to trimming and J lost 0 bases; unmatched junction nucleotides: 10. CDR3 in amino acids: CASGLGQGGIVNTEAFF. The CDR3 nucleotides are TGTGCTAGTGGTTTAGGGCAGGGGGGAATTGTGAACACTGAAGCTTTCTTT.

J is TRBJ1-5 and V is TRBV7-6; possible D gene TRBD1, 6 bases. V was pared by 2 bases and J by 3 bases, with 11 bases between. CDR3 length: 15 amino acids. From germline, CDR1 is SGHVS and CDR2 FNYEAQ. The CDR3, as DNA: TGTGCCAGCAGCTTAACAGGGATTGACAATCAGCCCCAGCATTTT. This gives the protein CASSLTGIDNQPQHF.

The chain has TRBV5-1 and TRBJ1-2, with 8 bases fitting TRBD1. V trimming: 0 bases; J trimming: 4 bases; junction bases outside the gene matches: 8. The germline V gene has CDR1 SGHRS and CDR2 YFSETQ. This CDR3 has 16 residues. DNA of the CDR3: TGCGCCAGCAGCTTGGACAGGACAGGGACCCTCTATGGCTACACCTTC. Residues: CASSLDRTGTLYGYTF.

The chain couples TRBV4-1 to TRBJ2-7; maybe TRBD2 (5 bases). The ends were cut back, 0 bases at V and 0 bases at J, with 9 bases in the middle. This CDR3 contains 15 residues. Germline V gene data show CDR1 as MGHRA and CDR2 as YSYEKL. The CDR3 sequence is CASSQDNLASYEQYF. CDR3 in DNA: TGCGCCAGCAGCCAAGATAACCTAGCCTCCTACGAGCAGTACTTC.

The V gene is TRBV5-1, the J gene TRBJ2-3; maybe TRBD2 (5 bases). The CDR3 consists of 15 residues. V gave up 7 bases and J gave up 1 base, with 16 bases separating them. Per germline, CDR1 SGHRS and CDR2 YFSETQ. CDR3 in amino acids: CASGELQRGTDTQYF. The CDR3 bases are TGCGCCAGCGGGGAACTTCAGAGGGGCACAGATACGCAGTATTTT.

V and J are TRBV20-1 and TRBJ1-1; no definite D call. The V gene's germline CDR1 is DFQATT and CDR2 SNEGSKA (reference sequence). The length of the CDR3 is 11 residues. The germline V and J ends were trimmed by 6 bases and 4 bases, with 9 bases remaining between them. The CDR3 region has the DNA TGCAGTGCCCCCCGGGGCACTGAAGCTTTCTTT. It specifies CSAPRGTEAFF.

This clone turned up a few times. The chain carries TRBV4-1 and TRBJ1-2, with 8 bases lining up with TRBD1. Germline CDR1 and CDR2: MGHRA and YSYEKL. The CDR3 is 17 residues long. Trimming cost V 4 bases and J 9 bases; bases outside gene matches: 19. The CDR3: CASSRGGRGRTDGSYTF. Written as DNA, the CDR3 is TGCGCCAGCAGCCGCGGGGGCAGGGGGCGCACGGACGGGAGCTACACCTTC.

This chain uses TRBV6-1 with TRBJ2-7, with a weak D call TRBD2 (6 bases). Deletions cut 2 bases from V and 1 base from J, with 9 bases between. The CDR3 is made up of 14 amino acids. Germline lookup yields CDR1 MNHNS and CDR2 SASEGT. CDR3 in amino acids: CASSEPGTSYEQYV. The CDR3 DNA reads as TGTGCCAGCAGTGAACCCGGGACTTCCTACGAGCAGTACGTC.

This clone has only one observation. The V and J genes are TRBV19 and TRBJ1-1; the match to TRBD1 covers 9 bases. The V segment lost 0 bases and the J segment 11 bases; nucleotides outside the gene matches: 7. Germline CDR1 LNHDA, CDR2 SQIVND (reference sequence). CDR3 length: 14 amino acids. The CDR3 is CASSIDLGDREAFF. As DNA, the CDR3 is TGTGCCAGTAGTATAGACCTCGGGGACAGGGAGGCTTTCTTT. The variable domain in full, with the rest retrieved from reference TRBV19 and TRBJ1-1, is DGGITQSPKYLFRKEGQNVTLSCEQNLNHDAMYWYRQDPGQGLRLIYYSQIVNDFQKGDIAEGYSVSREKKESFPLTVTSAQKNPTAFYLCASSIDLGDREAFFGQGTRLTVV.

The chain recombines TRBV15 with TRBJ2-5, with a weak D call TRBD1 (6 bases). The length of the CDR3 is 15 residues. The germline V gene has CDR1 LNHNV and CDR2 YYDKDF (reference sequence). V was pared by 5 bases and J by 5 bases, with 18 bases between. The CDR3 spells CATSGRDTRAETQYF. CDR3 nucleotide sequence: TGTGCCACCAGCGGCCGGGACACAAGGGCCGAGACCCAGTACTTC.

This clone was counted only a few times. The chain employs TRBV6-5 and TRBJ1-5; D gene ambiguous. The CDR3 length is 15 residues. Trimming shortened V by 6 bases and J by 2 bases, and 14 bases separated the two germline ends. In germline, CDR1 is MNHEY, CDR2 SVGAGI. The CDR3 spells CASRAGNGGNQPQHF. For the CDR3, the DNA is TGTGCCAGCAGGGCGGGGAATGGAGGCAATCAGCCCCAGCATTTT.

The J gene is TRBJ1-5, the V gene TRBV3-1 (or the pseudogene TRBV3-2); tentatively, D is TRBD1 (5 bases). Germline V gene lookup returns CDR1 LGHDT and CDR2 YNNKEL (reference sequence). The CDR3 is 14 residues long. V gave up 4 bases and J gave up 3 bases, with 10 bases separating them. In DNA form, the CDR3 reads TGTGCCAGCAGCCTAAGCGGGACCAATCAGCCCCAGCATTTT. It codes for CASSLSGTNQPQHF.

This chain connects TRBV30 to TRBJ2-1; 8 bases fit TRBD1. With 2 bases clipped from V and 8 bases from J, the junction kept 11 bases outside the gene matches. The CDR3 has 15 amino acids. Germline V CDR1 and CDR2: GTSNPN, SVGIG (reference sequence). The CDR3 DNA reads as TGTGCCTGGAGTCCCCTCCTCGGACAGGGCTATGAGCAGTTCTTC. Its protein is CAWSPLLGQGYEQFF.

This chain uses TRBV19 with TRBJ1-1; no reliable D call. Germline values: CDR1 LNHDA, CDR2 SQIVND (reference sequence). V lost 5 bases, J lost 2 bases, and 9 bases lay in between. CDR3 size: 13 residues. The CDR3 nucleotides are TGTGCCAGTAGTTACACACGCAACACTGAAGCTTTCTTT. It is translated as CASSYTRNTEAFF.

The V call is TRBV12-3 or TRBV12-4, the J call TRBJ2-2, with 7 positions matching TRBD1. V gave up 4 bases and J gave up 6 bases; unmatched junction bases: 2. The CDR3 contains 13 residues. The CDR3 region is CASSSTGAGELFF. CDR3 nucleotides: TGTGCCAGCAGTTCAACAGGGGCCGGGGAGCTGTTTTTT.

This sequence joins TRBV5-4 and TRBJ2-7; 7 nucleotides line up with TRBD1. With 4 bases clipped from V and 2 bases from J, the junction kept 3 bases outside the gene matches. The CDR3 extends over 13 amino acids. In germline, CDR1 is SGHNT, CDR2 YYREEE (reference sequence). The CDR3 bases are TGTGCCAGCAGCCAAGGGACAGCCTACGAGCAGTACTTC. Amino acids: CASSQGTAYEQYF.

CDR3 bases: TGTGCCAGCAGCCATACAGGGGCGCGCACTGAAGCTTTCTTT. Encoded protein: CASSHTGARTEAFF. J is TRBJ1-1 and V is TRBV14, with TRBD1 matching over 7 bases. Germline V gene data show CDR1 as SGHDN and CDR2 as FVKESK. The CDR3 covers 14 residues. Trimming removed 3 bases from V and 4 bases from J; junction bases left unmatched: 5.

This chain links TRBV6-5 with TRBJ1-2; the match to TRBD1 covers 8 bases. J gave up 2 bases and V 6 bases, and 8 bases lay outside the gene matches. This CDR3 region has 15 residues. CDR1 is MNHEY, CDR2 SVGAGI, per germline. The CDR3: CASSSYGQGNYGYTF. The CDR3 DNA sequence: TGTGCCAGCAGCTCTTACGGACAGGGCAACTATGGCTACACCTTC.

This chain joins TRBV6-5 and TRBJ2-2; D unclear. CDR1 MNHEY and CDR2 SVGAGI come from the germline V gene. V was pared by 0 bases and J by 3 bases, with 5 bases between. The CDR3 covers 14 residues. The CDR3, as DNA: TGTGCCAGCAGTTACTCCCGGTACACCGGGGAGCTGTTTTTT. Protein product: CASSYSRYTGELFF.